This TCR beta chain came from a study of T-cell reconstitution after alpha-beta-depleted transplantation in children. This clonotype was counted at least ten times. The target antigen is unknown. For TCRbeta, the library was prepared with unique molecular identifiers. TCRdb fed the PCR reads into MiXCR, producing one record per CDR3 protein. This table has fewer than 550,000 distinct CDR3 sequences, 16% appearing once. Trimming removed 6 bases from V and 2 bases from J, with 16 bases in between. The CDR3 runs 14 residues. Germline-derived CDR1 and CDR2 are SQVTM and ANQGSEA. General study points: Roughly two months post-transplant, alpha-beta T cells reportedly originated from several hundred graft clones that had expanded. There were some patients whose high TCRbeta diversity at day 60 came from surviving recipient T cells and thymic progenitors. Newly made T cells mostly supplied T-cell counts and diversity one year after transplant.

The TCR sequence derives from a boy younger than two who had a stem cell transplant for Wiskott-Aldrich syndrome, so the T cells may come from the graft donor. The chain combines TRBV29-1 with TRBJ2-5; D could derive from TRBD1 or TRBD2 (5 bases each). Sequencing used PBMCs, mostly from graft donor cells, obtained 360 days after TCRalphabeta/CD19-depleted stem cell transplant. CDR3 sequence reads: CSVDTGRKQETQYF. CDR3 coding DNA: TGCAGCGTGGACACGGGACGGAAGCAAGAGACCCAGTACTTC.